Shown below are 6 T cell receptor beta chains from a single sample sequenced in a study of shared clonotypes between healthy human individuals. Sequenced by immunoSEQ multiplex PCR; TCRdb stores in-frame clones only, minus some. The sample contains millions of clones, over 85% of which appear only once. Sequencing used naive CD4+ T cells sorted from blood. As for subset: CD45RA+ positively selected. The receptors stem from a man aged 18 to 29 in good health.

This clone was seen only once. V gene TRBV30 combines with J gene TRBJ2-3; D could derive from TRBD1 or TRBD2 (5 bases each). Per the germline V gene, CDR1 is GTSNPN and CDR2 is SVGIG (reference sequence). Trimming removed 2 bases at V and 1 base at J, with 16 bases between. CDR3 length: 16 residues. CDR3 amino acids: CAWSIRTGGGTDTQYF. The CDR3 nucleotides read TGTGCCTGGAGTATTCGAACAGGAGGCGGCACAGATACGCAGTATTTT.

This sequence joins TRBV1 and TRBJ1-6. TRBV1 is designated a pseudogene. The CDR3 is 17 residues long. This CDR3 is CTSSQERSTPLNSPLHF. The DNA for the CDR3 is TGCACCAGCAGCCAAGAAAGGAGTACTCCGCTTAATTCACCCCTCCACTTT.

The chain has TRBV18 and TRBJ2-3; D might be TRBD2 (6 bases). The CDR3 totals 15 residues. V lost 2 bases to trimming and J lost 2 bases, with 11 bases between them. Germline CDR1 is KGHSH and CDR2 is LQKENI. The CDR3 DNA reads as TGTGCCAGCTCACCAGCCTCGCGGGACACAGATACGCAGTATTTT. Protein sequence: CASSPASRDTDTQYF.

This chain uses TRBV9 with TRBJ1-3, with 9 bases aligning to TRBD1. J gave up 1 base and V 0 bases, and 2 bases lay outside the gene matches. The CDR3 covers 16 residues. In germline, CDR1 is SGDLS, CDR2 YYNGEE. The CDR3 DNA sequence: TGTGCCAGCAGCGTAGAGGACAGGGGATCTGGAAACACCATATATTTT. It codes for CASSVEDRGSGNTIYF.

As regards this clone: Distinct nucleotide sequences in the sample also encode this CDR3. The chain couples TRBV2 to TRBJ2-3; D is unresolved. V dropped 2 bases and J dropped 3 bases, with 6 bases sitting between them. Germline V gene lookup returns CDR1 SNHLY and CDR2 FYNNEI. This CDR3 has 13 residues. The CDR3 sequence is CASSELRTDTQYF. The CDR3 DNA sequence: TGTGCCAGCAGTGAACTGCGAACAGATACGCAGTATTTT.

The CDR3 sequence is CAISGLGSGELFF. DNA of the CDR3: TGTGCCATCAGTGGATTAGGATCCGGGGAGCTGTTTTTT. The chain has TRBV10-3 and TRBJ2-2; D gene uncertain. This CDR3 is built from 13 residues. Per the germline V gene, CDR1 is ENHRY and CDR2 is SYGVKD. V was pared by 4 bases and J by 6 bases, with 9 bases between.